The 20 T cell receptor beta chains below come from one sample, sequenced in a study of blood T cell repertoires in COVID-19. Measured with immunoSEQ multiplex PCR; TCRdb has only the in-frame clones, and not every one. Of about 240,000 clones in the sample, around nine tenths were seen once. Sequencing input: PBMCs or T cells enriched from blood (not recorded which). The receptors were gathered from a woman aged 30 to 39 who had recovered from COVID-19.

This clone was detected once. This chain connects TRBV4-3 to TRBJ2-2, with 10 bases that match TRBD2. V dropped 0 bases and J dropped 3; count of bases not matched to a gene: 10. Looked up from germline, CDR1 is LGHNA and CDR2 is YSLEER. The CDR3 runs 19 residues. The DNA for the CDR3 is TGCGCCAGCAGCCAAGAGCTTGGGCTAGCGGGAGCGGACACCGGGGAGCTGTTTTTT. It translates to CASSQELGLAGADTGELFF.

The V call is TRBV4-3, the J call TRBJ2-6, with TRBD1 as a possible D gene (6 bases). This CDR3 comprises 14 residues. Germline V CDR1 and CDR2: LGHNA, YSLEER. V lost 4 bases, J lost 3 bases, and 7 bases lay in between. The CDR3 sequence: CASSLGGGANVLTF. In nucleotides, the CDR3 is TGCGCCAGCAGCCTAGGGGGTGGGGCCAACGTCCTGACTTTC.

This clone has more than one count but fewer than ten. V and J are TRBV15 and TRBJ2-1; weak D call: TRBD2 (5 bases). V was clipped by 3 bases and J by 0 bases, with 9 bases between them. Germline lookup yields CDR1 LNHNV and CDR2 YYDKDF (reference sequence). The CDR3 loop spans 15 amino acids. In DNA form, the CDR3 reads TGTGCCACCAGCAGGGACTTTAGCTCCTACAATGAGCAGTTCTTC. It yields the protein CATSRDFSSYNEQFF. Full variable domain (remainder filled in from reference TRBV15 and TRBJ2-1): DAMVIQNPRYQVTQFGKPVTLSCSQTLNHNVMYWYQQKSSQAPKLLFHYYDKDFNNEADTPDNFQSRRPNTSFCFLDIRSPGLGDTAMYLCATSRDFSSYNEQFFGPGTRLTVL.

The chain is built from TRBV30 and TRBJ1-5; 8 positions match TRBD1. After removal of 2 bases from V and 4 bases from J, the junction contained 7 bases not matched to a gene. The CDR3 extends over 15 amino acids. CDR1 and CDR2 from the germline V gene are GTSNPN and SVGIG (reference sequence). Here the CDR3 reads CAWSRTGILNQPQHF. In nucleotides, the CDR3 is TGTGCCTGGAGTCGGACAGGGATCCTAAATCAGCCCCAGCATTTT.

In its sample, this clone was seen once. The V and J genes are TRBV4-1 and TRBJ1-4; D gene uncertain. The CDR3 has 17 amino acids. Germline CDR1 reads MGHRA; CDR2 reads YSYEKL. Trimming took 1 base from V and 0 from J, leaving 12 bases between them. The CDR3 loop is CASSQGRIRTTNEKLFF. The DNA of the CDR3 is TGCGCCAGCAGCCAAGGGAGGATCAGGACAACTAATGAAAAACTGTTTTTT.

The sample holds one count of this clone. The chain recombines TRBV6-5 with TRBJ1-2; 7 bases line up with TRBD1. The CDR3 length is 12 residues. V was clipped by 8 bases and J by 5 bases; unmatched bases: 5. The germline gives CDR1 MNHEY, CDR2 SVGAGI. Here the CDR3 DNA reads TGTGCCAGCGGAACGGGACAGTATGGCTACACCTTC. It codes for CASGTGQYGYTF.

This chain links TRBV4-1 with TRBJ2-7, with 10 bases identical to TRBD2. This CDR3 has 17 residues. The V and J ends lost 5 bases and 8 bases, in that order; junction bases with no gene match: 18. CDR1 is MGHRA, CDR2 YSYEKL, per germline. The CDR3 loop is CASSKVGSSGSISQQYF. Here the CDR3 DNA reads TGCGCCAGCAGCAAAGTGGGCTCTAGCGGGAGTATTTCACAGCAGTACTTC.

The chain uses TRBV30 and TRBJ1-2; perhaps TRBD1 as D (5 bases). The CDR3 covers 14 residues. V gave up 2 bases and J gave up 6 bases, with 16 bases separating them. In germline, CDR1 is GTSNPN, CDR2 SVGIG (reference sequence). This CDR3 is CAWSRTISRDGYTF. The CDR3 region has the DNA TGTGCCTGGAGTCGCACAATCTCCAGGGATGGCTACACCTTC.

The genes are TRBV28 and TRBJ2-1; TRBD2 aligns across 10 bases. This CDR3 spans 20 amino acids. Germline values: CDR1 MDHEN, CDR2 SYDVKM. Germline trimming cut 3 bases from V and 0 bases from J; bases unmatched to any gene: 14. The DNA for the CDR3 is TGTGCCAGCAGTTTCGGGGGGACTAGCGTACGTTCCGTCTCCTACAATGAGCAGTTCTTC. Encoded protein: CASSFGGTSVRSVSYNEQFF.

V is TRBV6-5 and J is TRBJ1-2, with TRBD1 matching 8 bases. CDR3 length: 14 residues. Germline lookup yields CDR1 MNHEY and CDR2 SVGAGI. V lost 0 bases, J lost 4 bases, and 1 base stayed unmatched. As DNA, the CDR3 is TGTGCCAGCAGTTACTCAACAGGGGGCTATGGCTACACCTTC. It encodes CASSYSTGGYGYTF.

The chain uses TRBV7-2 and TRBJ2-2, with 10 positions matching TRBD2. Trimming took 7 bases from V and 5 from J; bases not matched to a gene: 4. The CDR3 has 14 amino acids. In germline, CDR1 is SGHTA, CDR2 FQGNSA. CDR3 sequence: CASTRTSGTGELFF. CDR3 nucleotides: TGTGCCAGCACCCGGACTAGCGGAACCGGGGAGCTGTTTTTT.

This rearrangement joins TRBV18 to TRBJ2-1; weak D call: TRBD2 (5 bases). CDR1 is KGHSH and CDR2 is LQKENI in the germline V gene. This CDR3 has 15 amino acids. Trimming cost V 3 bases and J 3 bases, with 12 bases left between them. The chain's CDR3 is CASSPMSGLYNEQFF. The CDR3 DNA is TGTGCCAGCTCACCGATGAGCGGACTCTACAATGAGCAGTTCTTC.

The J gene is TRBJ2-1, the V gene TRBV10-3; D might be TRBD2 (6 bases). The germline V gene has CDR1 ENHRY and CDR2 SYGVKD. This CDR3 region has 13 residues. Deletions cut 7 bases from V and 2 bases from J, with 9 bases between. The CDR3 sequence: CAITGGAYNEQFF. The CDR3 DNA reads TGTGCCATCACCGGGGGTGCCTACAATGAGCAGTTCTTC.

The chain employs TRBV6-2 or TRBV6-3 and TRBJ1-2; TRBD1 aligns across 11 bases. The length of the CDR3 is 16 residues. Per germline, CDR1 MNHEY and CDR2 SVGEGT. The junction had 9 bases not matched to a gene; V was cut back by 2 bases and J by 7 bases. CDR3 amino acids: CASSYPSGQGARGYTF. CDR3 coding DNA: TGTGCCAGCAGTTACCCCTCTGGACAGGGGGCGCGTGGCTACACCTTC.

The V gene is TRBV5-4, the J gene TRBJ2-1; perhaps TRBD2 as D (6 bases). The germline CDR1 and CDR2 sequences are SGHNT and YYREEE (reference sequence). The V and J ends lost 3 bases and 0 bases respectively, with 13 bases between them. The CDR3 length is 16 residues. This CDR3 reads CASSSGAGISYNEQFF. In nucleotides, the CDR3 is TGTGCCAGCAGCTCAGGTGCGGGGATCTCCTACAATGAGCAGTTCTTC.

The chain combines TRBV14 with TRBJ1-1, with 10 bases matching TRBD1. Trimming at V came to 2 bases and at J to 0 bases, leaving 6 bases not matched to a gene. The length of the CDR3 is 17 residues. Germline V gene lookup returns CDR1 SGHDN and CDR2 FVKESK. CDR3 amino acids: CASSQNRDRGMNTEAFF. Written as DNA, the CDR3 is TGTGCCAGCAGCCAAAACCGGGACAGGGGTATGAACACTGAAGCTTTCTTT.

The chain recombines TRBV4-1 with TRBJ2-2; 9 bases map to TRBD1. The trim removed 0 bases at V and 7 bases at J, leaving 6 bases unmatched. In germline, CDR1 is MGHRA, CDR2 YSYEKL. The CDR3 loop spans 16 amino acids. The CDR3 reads CASSQDMGQGHGELFF. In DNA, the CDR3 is TGCGCCAGCAGCCAAGATATGGGACAGGGTCACGGGGAGCTGTTTTTT.

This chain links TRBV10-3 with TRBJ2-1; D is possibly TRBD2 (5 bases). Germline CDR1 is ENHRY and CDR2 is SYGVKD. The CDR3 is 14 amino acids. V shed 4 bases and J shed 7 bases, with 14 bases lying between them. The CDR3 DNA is TGTGCCATCAGTGTAGGGAGTCCGGCGAATGAGCAGTTCTTC. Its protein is CAISVGSPANEQFF.

The CDR3 is CASSLTSGRVYNEQFF. CDR3 DNA: TGTGCCAGCAGTTTAACTAGCGGGAGGGTATACAATGAGCAGTTCTTC. The rearrangement uses TRBV27 and TRBJ2-1, with 13 bases identical to TRBD2. Germline V CDR1 and CDR2: MNHEY, SMNVEV (reference sequence). The CDR3 contains 16 residues. V lost 2 bases, J lost 4 bases, and 2 bases stayed unmatched.

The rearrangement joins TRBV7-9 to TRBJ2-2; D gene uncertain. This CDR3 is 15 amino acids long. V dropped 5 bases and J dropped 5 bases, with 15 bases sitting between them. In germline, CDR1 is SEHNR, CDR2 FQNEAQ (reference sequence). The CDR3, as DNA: TGTGCCAGCAGCCTTCCCAGGATGGGTACCGGGGAGCTGTTTTTT. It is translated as CASSLPRMGTGELFF.